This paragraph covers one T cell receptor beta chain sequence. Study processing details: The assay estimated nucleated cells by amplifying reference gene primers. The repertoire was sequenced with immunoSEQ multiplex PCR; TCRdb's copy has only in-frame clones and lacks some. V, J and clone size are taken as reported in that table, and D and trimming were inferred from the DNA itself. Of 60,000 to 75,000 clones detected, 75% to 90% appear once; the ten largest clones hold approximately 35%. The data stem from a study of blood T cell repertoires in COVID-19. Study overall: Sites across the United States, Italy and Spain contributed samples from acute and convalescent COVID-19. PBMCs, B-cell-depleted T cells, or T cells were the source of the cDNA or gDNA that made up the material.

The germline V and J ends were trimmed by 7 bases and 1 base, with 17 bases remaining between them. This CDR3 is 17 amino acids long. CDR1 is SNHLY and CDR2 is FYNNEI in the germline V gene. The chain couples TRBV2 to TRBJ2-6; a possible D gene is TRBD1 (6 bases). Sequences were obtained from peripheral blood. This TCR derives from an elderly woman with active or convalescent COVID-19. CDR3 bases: TGTGCCAGCACGGAGTACAGGGTTTCTTCTGGGGCCAACGTCCTGACTTTC. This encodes CASTEYRVSSGANVLTF.